This T cell receptor (beta chain) is from a study of PD-L1 blockade in urothelial cancer (dated by TCRdb to 2017 to 2019). Study-wide context: Every patient began therapy in 2014 and was given atezolizumab 1,200 mg intravenously every 3 weeks. About 90% of the roughly 29 patients were males with bladder-origin urothelial cancer, and 18 of 29 reported a prior smoking history. An ECOG performance status of 0 or 1 was recorded for the patients, and 0 to 3 prior chemotherapy regimens had been received by the patients. Blood samples were analyzed at 3 weeks after treatment start (second dose) and at 6 weeks after treatment start. Blood samples yielded a median of around 150,000 T cells and more than 75,000 unique TCRs, with median clonality roughly 0.084. An exploratory multi-omic analysis was conducted of the somatic, immune and clinical correlates of response to PD-L1 blockade with atezolizumab in urothelial cancer. Pretreatment tumor samples, along with matched peripheral blood serially collected before and after atezolizumab treatment, were subjected to TCR sequencing. Durable clinical benefit meant progression-free survival longer than 6 months, and TCR features were also tested against progression-free and overall survival. In the same patients, whole exome sequencing and RNA sequencing of pretreatment tumors were performed in addition to TCR sequencing. Eight to ten patients achieved durable clinical benefit and approximately 20 did not. Pretreatment blood TCR-seq was available for around 29 patients, at least one posttreatment blood collection was obtained for roughly 25 patients, and tumor TCR-seq was available for roughly 25 patients. Findings and caveats that apply to the study as a whole: Improved progression-free and overall survival was associated with having pretreatment peripheral blood TCR clonality below the median. Greater expansion of tumor-associated TCR clones in peripheral blood 3 weeks after the start of treatment was observed in patients with durable benefit (n of about 20, p = 0.022). Because the sample size was small (n = 29) and many of the analyses were exploratory, the results are meant to be hypothesis-generating.

Synthetic TCR analog templates were spiked into each PCR so that absolute template abundance could be estimated from read counts. The immunoSEQ assay used bias-controlled V and J gene primers to amplify TCRbeta CDR3 regions from genomic DNA. Rearranged TCRbeta segments were sequenced at approximately 20X coverage. Under the source paper's analysis protocol: Clustering was used to correct sequencing errors, and CDR3s were annotated against IMGT so that V, D and J genes could be assigned. Out-of-frame and stop-codon sequences were excluded, and only productive TCRbeta rearrangements were used in downstream analyses. To compute clonality, Shannon entropy was normalized by the log of the number of unique productive sequences and then subtracted from one. Fisher's exact test with Benjamini-Hochberg correction, at a threshold of adjusted p below 0.01, was used to find clones that differed between time points or between blood and tumor. TCRdb re-hosts the immuneACCESS table, in-frame sequences only. Its copies lack some clones; in the studies checked, an unresolved V gene accounts for under half of them, and the cause for the rest is not known. V and J calls plus clone size are reproduced from that table; the DNA served to infer D and trimming. The sample yields some 19,000 clones; under 85% were counted once. Around 1.6% of the sample goes to the ten largest clones.

On this clone: What this receptor recognizes is not known. One base away there is no much larger clone; base qualities are not given.

Interpreted using the paper, the time point label stands for: peripheral blood 6 weeks after treatment start. The cohort included 29 patients with locally advanced or metastatic urothelial carcinoma who were treated at Memorial Sloan Kettering on a trial protocol. Peripheral blood mononuclear cells were collected pretreatment and during treatment, at between 1 and 8 total time points per patient. The Qiagen DNeasy Blood extraction kit was used to purify genomic DNA from total PBMCs and tumor samples. Collected pretreatment and during treatment, PBMCs were isolated and stored as previously described. The source is a man between 50 and 59 years old with urothelial cancer. This sample comprised PBMCs, obtained around atezolizumab (anti-PD-L1) treatment.

The CDR3 is CASGSRLAGHTDTQYF. The bases read TGTGCTAGTGGTTCCCGACTAGCGGGCCACACAGATACGCAGTATTTT. Here the chain combines TRBV12-5 and TRBJ2-3, with TRBD2 identical over 10 junction bases. Measured from the cysteine to the phenylalanine, the CDR3 is 16 residues long. The read is trimmed to its CDR3 DNA, 48 bases read in frame from base 1. CDR1 LGHNT and CDR2 FRNRAP were looked up in the germline V gene. The V end gives up 4 bases and the J end 2 bases, leaving 6 bases in the junction not matched to a gene.